The present TCR beta chain was sequenced within a study of T cells after yellow fever vaccination. To note about this clonotype: Its target is unknown.

TCR cDNA was made by 5'RACE template switching, adding a universal primer site and UMIs. MiXCR, applied by TCRdb to the 5' RACE reads, yields one record per CDR3 protein. The sample includes 300,000 to 350,000 distinct CDR3 sequences, under 5% of them seen just once. The germline CDR1 and CDR2 sequences are SGHKS and YYEKEE (reference sequence). V gave up 1 base and J gave up 3 bases, with 7 bases separating them. CDR3 length equals 13 residues. The study's findings and limits: Just a small share of clonotypes turned up in the CD4 compartment as well as the CD8 compartment. FACS-sorted repertoires could contain abundant clonotypes contaminating from the bulk population. Most primary-vaccination clones reappeared after the booster (96% CD4, about 88% CD8).

Sequenced here: PBMCs, sampled 5 days after the yellow fever booster vaccination. The TCR comes from a man between 18 and 35 years old who received the YFV17D yellow fever vaccine. The chain employs TRBV5-5 and TRBJ2-5; no reliable D call. The CDR3 loop is CASSLWSEETQYF. The CDR3 DNA reads as TGTGCCAGCAGCTTGTGGTCAGAAGAGACCCAGTACTTC.